This is a list of T cell receptor beta chains from one sample in a study of blood T cell repertoires in COVID-19. TCRdb's copy holds only in-frame clones and misses some; the assay was immunoSEQ multiplex PCR. The sample has roughly 71,000 clones, almost 85% seen once; the top ten hold roughly 24%. Input material: peripheral blood. The receptors derive from a man aged 45 to 65 with acute or convalescent COVID-19. Both conserved end residues are part of each CDR3. Fields, in order: J gene, V gene, clone size, D gene, CDR3 protein, CDR3 DNA. The D gene is left open where the match is weak. Clone size, where shown, is once, few, many, or a class for clones that have expanded.

TRBJ1-2	TRBV4-1	NA	TRBD1	CASSQSDRVPSQGYTF	TGCGCCAGCAGCCAGTCGGACAGGGTCCCATCGCAGGGCTACACCTTC
TRBJ2-1	TRBV29-1	once	TRBD1	CSVTGGQVSGVEQFF	TGCAGCGTCACCGGGGGACAGGTGTCAGGGGTTGAGCAGTTCTTC
TRBJ1-1	TRBV10-3	few	NA	CASRDSINTEAFF	TGTGCCTCCCGGGACTCGATTAACACTGAAGCTTTCTTT
TRBJ2-1	TRBV3-1/TRBV3-2	few	NA	CASSRQDGFYNEQFF	TGTGCCAGCAGCCGACAGGATGGGTTCTACAATGAGCAGTTCTTC
TRBJ2-1	TRBV6-4	NA	NA	CASSAGVEQFF	TGTGCCAGCAGTGCGGGGGTTGAGCAGTTCTTC
TRBJ1-1	TRBV5-4	NA	NA	CASSFPSRDTEAFF	TGTGCCAGCAGCTTCCCGTCCAGGGACACTGAAGCTTTCTTT
TRBJ2-2	TRBV9	NA	NA	CASSVAWQGELFF	TGTGCCAGCAGCGTAGCGTGGCAGGGGGAGCTGTTTTTT
TRBJ2-1	TRBV9	few	TRBD1	CASSVGQVYNEQFF	TGTGCCAGCAGCGTCGGACAGGTATACAATGAGCAGTTCTTC
TRBJ2-7	TRBV20-1	NA	NA	CSASGGGPFSSYEQYF	TGCAGTGCTAGTGGGGGGGGCCCATTCAGCTCCTACGAGCAGTACTTC
TRBJ1-4	TRBV7-2	NA	TRBD1	CASRKQGALEEKLFF	TGTGCCAGCAGAAAACAGGGGGCGCTGGAGGAAAAACTGTTTTTT
TRBJ1-6	TRBV30	NA	TRBD1	CAWDRGRSSPLHF	TGTGCTTGGGACAGGGGTAGGAGTTCACCCCTCCACTTT
TRBJ2-3	TRBV3-1/TRBV3-2	NA	NA	CASSPQGMTDTQYF	TGTGCCAGCAGCCCCCAGGGTATGACGGATACGCAGTATTTT
TRBJ1-2	TRBV11-2	once	TRBD1	CASSLAGTGVGYTF	TGTGCCAGCAGCTTAGCCGGGACAGGGGTTGGCTACACCTTC
TRBJ2-7	TRBV2	once	NA	CASSVSGTPLYEQYF	TGTGCCAGCAGTGTGTCCGGGACTCCCCTTTACGAGCAGTACTTC
TRBJ2-1	TRBV5-8	NA	TRBD2	CASSSLLTSGGQQFF	TGTGCCAGCAGCTCTCTACTTACTAGCGGGGGTCAGCAGTTCTTC
TRBJ1-3	TRBV19	NA	NA	CASSSLGGSGNTIYF	TGTGCCAGTAGTTCCCTGGGAGGTTCTGGAAACACCATATATTTT
TRBJ1-1	TRBV5-1	NA	NA	CASRITGDEAFF	TGCGCCAGCAGGATTACAGGAGATGAAGCTTTCTTT
TRBJ1-5	TRBV2	NA	TRBD1	CASNGDSGTSNQPQHF	TGTGCCAGCAACGGGGACAGTGGGACTAGCAATCAGCCCCAGCATTTT
TRBJ2-1	TRBV30	once	TRBD2	CAWSVHTPTGGPYNEQFF	TGTGCCTGGAGTGTCCACACTCCCACGGGGGGTCCCTACAATGAGCAGTTCTTC
TRBJ1-2	TRBV14	NA	TRBD1	CASSQDLGGQGRNGYTF	TGTGCCAGCAGCCAAGACCTTGGGGGACAGGGGCGGAATGGCTACACCTTC
TRBJ2-3	TRBV2	few	TRBD2	CASSGYGGGSGTDTQYF	TGTGCCAGCAGTGGGTATGGCGGGGGGTCAGGAACAGATACGCAGTATTTT
TRBJ2-1	TRBV5-1	NA	NA	CASSLQSYNEQFF	TGCGCCAGCAGCTTGCAATCCTACAATGAGCAGTTCTTC
TRBJ1-3	TRBV6-5	NA	TRBD1	CASQEDRSSGNTIYF	TGTGCCAGCCAAGAGGACAGGTCCTCTGGAAACACCATATATTTT
TRBJ2-1	TRBV3-1/TRBV3-2	NA	NA	CASSTGWGDNEQFF	TGTGCCAGCAGCACAGGATGGGGGGACAATGAGCAGTTCTTC
TRBJ2-1	TRBV11-2	NA	TRBD2	CASSSFAGGYNEQFF	TGTGCCAGCAGCTCCTTTGCGGGGGGCTACAATGAGCAGTTCTTC
TRBJ2-3	TRBV5-1	NA	NA	CASSSGSTDTQYF	TGCGCCAGCAGCTCAGGGAGCACAGATACGCAGTATTTT
TRBJ1-5	TRBV27	once	TRBD1	CASSIRGLQPQHF	TGTGCCAGCAGCATCAGGGGGCTTCAGCCCCAGCATTTT
TRBJ2-1	TRBV30	NA	NA	CAWSYKNEQFF	TGTGCCTGGAGTTACAAGAATGAGCAGTTCTTC
TRBJ2-5	TRBV25-1	NA	NA	CASSEETVRKYF	TGTGCCAGCAGTGAGGAGACAGTCAGAAAGTACTTC
TRBJ1-1	TRBV9	once	NA	CASNNGDNREAFF	TGTGCCAGCAACAACGGGGACAATAGGGAAGCTTTCTTT
TRBJ1-5	TRBV3-1/TRBV3-2	few	NA	CASSPHGADQPQHF	TGTGCCAGCAGCCCACATGGGGCCGATCAGCCCCAGCATTTT
TRBJ2-3	TRBV7-3	NA	NA	CASSLKLTDTQYF	TGTGCCAGCAGCTTAAAGCTCACAGATACGCAGTATTTT
TRBJ1-2	TRBV6-5	NA	NA	CASSYSAGGSYTF	TGTGCCAGCAGTTACTCAGCCGGGGGGAGCTACACCTTC
TRBJ2-7	TRBV19	NA	NA	CASSMGHVDEQYF	TGTGCCAGTAGTATGGGACACGTCGACGAGCAGTACTTC
TRBJ1-2	TRBV12-3/TRBV12-4	NA	TRBD1	CASQHGTDYGYTF	TGTGCCAGCCAGCACGGGACAGACTATGGCTACACCTTC
TRBJ2-5	TRBV12-5	NA	TRBD2	CASAPPLAGGHQETQYF	TGTGCTAGTGCCCCACCACTAGCGGGGGGACACCAAGAGACCCAGTACTTC
TRBJ2-1	TRBV5-1	NA	TRBD2	CASSSGGGPNEQFF	TGCGCCAGCAGCTCGGGCGGGGGACCCAATGAGCAGTTCTTC
TRBJ1-3	TRBV11-2	NA	NA	CASSLWRTEPPSGNTIYF	TGTGCCAGCAGCTTATGGAGGACAGAGCCCCCCTCTGGAAACACCATATATTTT
TRBJ2-3	TRBV9	once	TRBD2	CASSALPSGGAVDTQYF	TGTGCCAGCAGCGCTTTGCCTAGCGGGGGGGCCGTAGATACGCAGTATTTT
TRBJ1-2	TRBV5-8	NA	NA	CASSLGWGDYGYTF	TGTGCCAGCAGCCTGGGCTGGGGGGACTATGGCTACACCTTC
TRBJ2-2	TRBV18	NA	NA	CASSPSRSNTGELFF	TGTGCCAGCTCACCTTCTAGGAGTAACACCGGGGAGCTGTTTTTT
TRBJ2-3	TRBV5-1	NA	TRBD2	CASSLVLAGGLATQYF	TGCGCCAGCAGCTTGGTATTGGCGGGGGGGCTCGCTACGCAGTATTTT
TRBJ2-7	TRBV7-6	NA	TRBD1	CASSETGDYEQYF	TGTGCCAGCAGCGAAACAGGGGATTACGAGCAGTACTTC
TRBJ1-2	TRBV7-9	few	NA	CASSLQGSDGYTF	TGTGCCAGCAGCTTACAGGGGAGTGATGGCTACACCTTC
TRBJ2-1	TRBV6-1	NA	TRBD2	CASSDVGRSNEQFF	TGTGCCAGCAGTGACGTCGGGAGGAGCAATGAGCAGTTCTTC